This is a list of T cell receptor beta chains from one sample in a study of blood T cell repertoires in COVID-19. This table comes from immunoSEQ multiplex PCR, and its TCRdb copy is limited to in-frame clones, with some not included. The data contain about 150,000 clones, 80% to 90% of them singletons. Sequencing was performed on PBMCs or T cells enriched from blood (not recorded which). The origin of the receptors is a man aged 45 to 65 who had recovered from COVID-19. The CDR3 runs from the conserved cysteine through the conserved F or W. Fields, in order: V gene, clone size, CDR3 protein. Clone size is given for some rows only: seen once, a few or many times, or a class if the clone is expanded.

v_gene: TRBV29-1
abundance: .
CDR3aa: CSATGGVGWTEAFF

v_gene: TRBV4-3
abundance: .
CDR3aa: CASSQDFPGGYEQYF

v_gene: TRBV7-9
abundance: .
CDR3aa: CASSLAGLAVLPDTQYF

v_gene: TRBV25-1
abundance: once
CDR3aa: CASSLGTVTGELFF

v_gene: TRBV19
abundance: once
CDR3aa: CASSRSAGPSSYNSPLHF

v_gene: TRBV7-9
abundance: .
CDR3aa: CASSRTGLPGANVLTF

v_gene: TRBV10-1
abundance: .
CDR3aa: CASRGVAYGYTF

v_gene: TRBV9
abundance: .
CDR3aa: CASSLDRGEAFF

v_gene: TRBV6-5
abundance: .
CDR3aa: CASSYQRGNYNEQFF

v_gene: TRBV29-1
abundance: .
CDR3aa: CSVGRSGQGGNYGYTF

v_gene: TRBV29-1
abundance: .
CDR3aa: CSGKRGQGGAEAFF

v_gene: TRBV15
abundance: .
CDR3aa: CATSPLAANYGYTF

v_gene: TRBV18
abundance: .
CDR3aa: CASSLNRQGSSYEQYF

v_gene: TRBV18
abundance: .
CDR3aa: CASSPDRLITF

v_gene: TRBV2
abundance: .
CDR3aa: CASSEDRGTEAFF

v_gene: TRBV6-4
abundance: .
CDR3aa: CASSDSPYQPQHF

v_gene: TRBV30
abundance: .
CDR3aa: CAWSVGSSGNTIYF

v_gene: TRBV29-1
abundance: .
CDR3aa: CSARTGRNQPQHF

v_gene: TRBV5-5
abundance: few
CDR3aa: CASSLTGGISGNTIYF

v_gene: TRBV21-1
abundance: .
CDR3aa: CASSKAGQVSNQPQHF

v_gene: TRBV5-4
abundance: .
CDR3aa: CASSLAGRGEETQYF

v_gene: TRBV18
abundance: few
CDR3aa: CASSPGLAETQYF

v_gene: TRBV28
abundance: .
CDR3aa: CASSLGQGTNQPQHF